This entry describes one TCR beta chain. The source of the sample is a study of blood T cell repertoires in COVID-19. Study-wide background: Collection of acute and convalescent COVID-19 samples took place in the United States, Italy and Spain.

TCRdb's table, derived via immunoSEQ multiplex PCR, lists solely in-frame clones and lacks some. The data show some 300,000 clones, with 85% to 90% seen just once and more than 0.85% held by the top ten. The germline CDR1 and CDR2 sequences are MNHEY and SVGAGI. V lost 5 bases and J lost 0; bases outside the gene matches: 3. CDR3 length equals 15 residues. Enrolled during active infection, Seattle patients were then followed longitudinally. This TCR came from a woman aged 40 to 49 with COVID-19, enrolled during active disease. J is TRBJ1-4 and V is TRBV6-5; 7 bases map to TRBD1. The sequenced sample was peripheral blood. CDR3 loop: CASSPGGATNEKLFF. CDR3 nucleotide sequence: TGTGCCAGCAGTCCAGGGGGAGCAACTAATGAAAAACTGTTTTTT.